One and the same sample provided the 6 T cell receptor beta chains below, sequenced in a study of cytomegalovirus exposure and HLA in healthy donors. Sequenced by immunoSEQ multiplex PCR; TCRdb stores in-frame clones only, minus some. The profile shows roughly 150,000 clones, roughly 89% of them singletons. Material: PBMCs. The source of these receptors is a woman aged 18 to 35 in good health and CMV-seropositive.

This clone appeared many times. The chain combines TRBV5-5 with TRBJ2-7; 14 nucleotides agree with TRBD2. Germline V gene data show CDR1 as SGHKS and CDR2 as YYEKEE (reference sequence). This CDR3 region has 14 residues. V lost 2 bases and J lost 11; bases outside the gene matches: 6. CDR3 in DNA: TGTGCCAGCAGCTTCGGGACTAGCGGGAGTAGGGAGTACTTC. This gives the protein CASSFGTSGSREYF.

This chain connects TRBV9 to TRBJ2-5; 7 nucleotides line up with TRBD2. This CDR3 comprises 13 residues. Germline CDR1 reads SGDLS; CDR2 reads YYNGEE. V lost 8 bases to trimming and J lost 4 bases; unmatched junction nucleotides: 8. This CDR3 is CASNPGGGETQYF. The CDR3 DNA reads TGTGCCAGTAACCCGGGCGGGGGAGAGACCCAGTACTTC.

The CDR3 loop is CASKGLASSTDTQYF. In DNA form, the CDR3 reads TGTGCCAGCAAGGGACTAGCATCTAGCACAGATACGCAGTATTTT. The V and J genes are TRBV2 and TRBJ2-3; 9 bases are shared with TRBD2. CDR1 is SNHLY, CDR2 FYNNEI, per germline. V was pared by 7 bases and J by 0 bases, with 5 bases of the junction left unmatched. The CDR3 totals 15 residues.

The gene calls are TRBV7-9 and TRBJ2-3; 9 bases align to TRBD1. V dropped 5 bases and J dropped 3; count of bases not matched to a gene: 9. The CDR3 contains 16 residues. CDR1 SEHNR and CDR2 FQNEAQ come from the germline V gene (reference sequence). The CDR3 DNA reads as TGTGCCAGCAGCCACGGGGACAGGGTTCCGACAGATACGCAGTATTTT. It specifies CASSHGDRVPTDTQYF.

The CDR3, as DNA: TGTGCCAGCAGTGACCCCGAGAGGGGACTATACACAGATACGCAGTATTTT. It codes for CASSDPERGLYTDTQYF. This chain uses TRBV6-1 with TRBJ2-3, with 7 nucleotides matching TRBD2. The germline V gene encodes CDR1 MNHNS and CDR2 SASEGT. The V gene end was trimmed by 3 bases and the J gene end by 2 bases; junction bases not matched to a gene: 11. The CDR3 is 17 residues long.

This clone was observed a single time. This chain joins TRBV29-1 and TRBJ1-2; D is unclear. Trimming shortened V by 6 bases and J by 8 bases, and 13 bases separated the two germline ends. The CDR3 has 11 amino acids. Germline V CDR1 and CDR2: SQVTM, ANQGSEA. CDR3 sequence (DNA): TGCAGCGTGACACTTGAGGGCGGCTACACCTTC. This sequence encodes CSVTLEGGYTF.